A selection of T cell receptor beta chains follows, all from one sample in a study of human T cells and chemical hapten exposure. In TCRdb, the RACE reads were re-called with MiXCR into one record per CDR3 protein. Among around 53,000 distinct CDR3 sequences listed, about a tenth were seen once. Sequenced here: whole blood, sampled in connection with sensitization to the hapten diphenylcyclopropenone (DPC). The source of these receptors is a woman aged 45-60 years with alopecia areata. Some clones in this sample may be carry-over from other donors' samples. Both conserved end residues are part of each CDR3. D genes are given only for firm matches. Rows may omit the clone size; those that give it use once, few, many or a size class.

V gene	J gene	clone size	D gene	CDR3 protein	CDR3 DNA
TRBV28	TRBJ1-2	-	-	CASRLNWLVDGYTF	TGTGCCAGCAGACTAAACTGGTTGGTAGATGGCTACACCTTC
TRBV12-3/TRBV12-4	TRBJ2-5	many	TRBD2	CASIETSGPGGQETQYF	TGTGCCAGCATCGAGACTAGCGGACCCGGGGGCCAAGAGACCCAGTACTTC
TRBV29-1	TRBJ1-5	many	-	CSVETDGNQPQHF	TGCAGCGTTGAAACGGATGGCAATCAGCCCCAGCATTTT
TRBV20-1	TRBJ1-6	-	-	CSARDRQGFVPLHF	TGCAGTGCTAGAGATCGGCAGGGATTCGTCCCCCTCCACTTT
TRBV29-1	TRBJ2-7	many	-	CSVAPGRASEQYF	TGCAGCGTTGCCCCGGGGCGGGCCTCCGAGCAGTACTTC
TRBV5-1	TRBJ1-2	many	TRBD1	CASSRTQGANGYTF	TGCGCCAGCAGCAGAACCCAGGGGGCGAATGGCTACACCTTC
TRBV10-3	TRBJ2-7	many	-	CAISVTPPISYEQYF	TGTGCCATCAGTGTGACTCCGCCAATTTCTTACGAGCAGTACTTC
TRBV20-1	TRBJ1-5	many	TRBD1	CSARTGGNQPQHF	TGCAGTGCTAGGACAGGGGGCAATCAGCCCCAGCATTTT
TRBV5-1	TRBJ2-7	few	-	CASSFLGGTYEQYF	TGCGCCAGCAGCTTCCTAGGGGGGACCTACGAGCAGTACTTC
TRBV19	TRBJ1-5	many	-	CASSSALWAVRDQPQHF	TGTGCCAGTAGTAGCGCCCTATGGGCGGTTCGTGACCAGCCCCAGCATTTT
TRBV28	TRBJ1-3	many	TRBD1	CASSRTGTGGFYTIYF	TGTGCCAGCAGTCGGACCGGGACAGGGGGCTTTTACACCATATATTTT
TRBV29-1	TRBJ2-5	few	-	CSQIGIGGMIETQYF	TGCAGCCAGATTGGGATCGGGGGTATGATTGAGACCCAGTACTTC
TRBV7-2	TRBJ2-5	many	TRBD2	CASSRYGGGETQYF	TGTGCCAGCAGCAGATACGGCGGGGGAGAGACCCAGTACTTC
TRBV5-5	TRBJ2-5	many	-	CASSLVVYSETQYF	TGTGCCAGCAGCTTGGTGGTCTATTCGGAGACCCAGTACTTC
TRBV29-1	TRBJ2-1	many	-	CSVGHPRDEQFF	TGCAGCGTTGGACACCCCCGGGATGAGCAGTTCTTC
TRBV4-2	TRBJ1-2	many	-	CASSPLYRFNYGYTF	TGTGCCAGCAGCCCATTATACAGGTTTAACTATGGCTACACCTTC
TRBV11-2	TRBJ2-1	many	TRBD2	CASSLAGTSGHNEQFF	TGTGCCAGCAGCTTAGCAGGGACTAGCGGACACAATGAGCAGTTCTTC
TRBV20-1	TRBJ1-4	many	TRBD1	CSVPIQGGREKLFF	TGCAGTGTTCCCATTCAGGGGGGGAGGGAAAAACTGTTTTTT
TRBV5-5	TRBJ1-4	many	-	CASSLRATNEKLFF	TGTGCCAGCAGCTTGCGTGCAACTAATGAAAAACTGTTTTTT
TRBV20-1	TRBJ2-7	many	TRBD1	CSAAGTGVPYEQYF	TGCAGTGCTGCCGGGACAGGGGTCCCCTACGAGCAGTACTTC
TRBV6-2/TRBV6-3	TRBJ2-1	many	-	CASITTSAGSSYNEQFF	TGTGCCAGCATCACGACCTCCGCGGGAAGCTCCTACAATGAGCAGTTCTTC
TRBV7-2	TRBJ2-5	-	TRBD2	CASSLYGGVQETQYF	TGTGCCAGCAGCTTATATGGGGGGGTCCAAGAGACCCAGTACTTC
TRBV5-1	TRBJ2-1	many	-	CASSGTGTSRYNEQFF	TGCGCCAGCAGCGGGACCGGGACATCCCGTTACAATGAGCAGTTCTTC
TRBV29-1	TRBJ2-7	-	-	CSVGRGSAYEQYF	TGCAGCGTTGGGCGAGGTAGCGCCTACGAGCAGTACTTC
TRBV5-1	TRBJ2-1	many	-	CASSPGGRNEQFF	TGCGCCAGCAGCCCCGGGGGCCGCAATGAGCAGTTCTTC
TRBV20-1	TRBJ2-1	-	TRBD1	CSARDGDRPYNEQFF	TGCAGTGCTAGAGATGGGGACAGGCCCTACAATGAGCAGTTCTTC
TRBV12-3/TRBV12-4	TRBJ2-5	many	-	CASSPPGLRQETQYF	TGTGCCAGCAGTCCCCCGGGACTCCGACAAGAGACCCAGTACTTC
TRBV30	TRBJ2-1	many	TRBD2	CAWKKQGNKGLAVYNEQFF	TGTGCCTGGAAAAAACAGGGGAATAAGGGACTAGCTGTCTACAATGAGCAGTTCTTC
TRBV29-1	TRBJ2-5	many	-	CSTRVSQETQYF	TGCAGCACCCGGGTTTCCCAAGAGACCCAGTACTTC
TRBV7-9	TRBJ2-2	medium-sized	TRBD2	CASSSLAGGRTGELFF	TGTGCCAGCAGCTCACTAGCGGGAGGACGAACCGGGGAGCTGTTTTTT
TRBV5-1	TRBJ1-2	few	TRBD1	CASSLAGTGGAPYGYTF	TGCGCCAGCAGCTTGGCCGGGACAGGGGGCGCGCCCTATGGCTACACCTTC
TRBV19	TRBJ2-1	many	-	CASSISGNKYNEQFF	TGTGCCAGTAGTATATCAGGGAATAAATACAATGAGCAGTTCTTC
TRBV5-1	TRBJ2-3	many	-	CASSLRGTSTDTQYF	TGCGCCAGCAGCTTGCGGGGGACTAGCACAGATACGCAGTATTTT
TRBV3-1	TRBJ1-2	few	TRBD1	CASSHADRDYGYTF	TGTGCCAGCAGCCATGCGGACAGGGACTATGGCTACACCTTC
TRBV12-3/TRBV12-4	TRBJ2-7	-	TRBD1	CASRDRGEQYF	TGTGCCAGCAGGGACAGGGGCGAGCAGTACTTC
TRBV4-1	TRBJ1-3	many	-	CASSQGRASGGNTIYF	TGCGCCAGCAGCCAAGGCAGGGCCTCTGGAGGAAACACCATATATTTT
TRBV5-5	TRBJ1-1	many	-	CASSARGGTTEAFF	TGTGCCAGCAGCGCTAGGGGTGGTACAACTGAAGCTTTCTTT
TRBV20-1	TRBJ1-5	many	-	CSARDWGTGADPLVVQPQHF	TGCAGTGCTAGAGATTGGGGGACCGGGGCTGATCCACTAGTTGTGCAGCCCCAGCATTTT
TRBV11-3	TRBJ2-3	many	TRBD1	CASSSGQGGTDTQYF	TGTGCCAGCAGCTCGGGACAGGGTGGGACAGATACGCAGTATTTT
TRBV2	TRBJ2-1	many	TRBD2	CASSRATSGESSYNEQFF	TGTGCCAGCAGTCGGGCGACTAGCGGTGAAAGCTCCTACAATGAGCAGTTCTTC
TRBV6-1	TRBJ1-4	-	-	CASISGTSGEKLFF	TGTGCCAGCATTTCCGGGACCAGTGGGGAAAAACTGTTTTTT
TRBV10-3	TRBJ2-3	many	TRBD1	CAIRGQGGTDTQYF	TGTGCCATCAGGGGACAGGGAGGGACAGATACGCAGTATTTT
TRBV28	TRBJ1-1	many	-	CASEGGEAFF	TGTGCCAGCGAAGGAGGTGAAGCTTTCTTT
TRBV28	TRBJ2-3	few	-	CASSLGGSENTQYF	TGTGCCAGCAGTTTAGGTGGGAGCGAAAATACGCAGTATTTT
TRBV29-1	TRBJ2-7	many	TRBD1	CSVEGQGAYEQYF	TGCAGCGTTGAGGGGCAGGGGGCCTACGAGCAGTACTTC
TRBV10-3	TRBJ1-2	many	TRBD1	CAISVGQLNYGYTF	TGTGCCATCAGTGTGGGACAGTTAAACTATGGCTACACCTTC
TRBV3-1	TRBJ2-3	-	TRBD2	CATSAGEGRTQYF	TGTGCCACCTCGGCGGGAGAGGGAAGGACGCAGTATTTT
TRBV11-2	TRBJ1-2	-	-	CASSFSEASYGYTF	TGTGCCAGCAGCTTTTCGGAAGCCTCCTATGGCTACACCTTC
TRBV12-3/TRBV12-4	TRBJ1-1	many	TRBD1	CASRTTGGDAEAFF	TGTGCCAGCAGGACGACAGGGGGGGACGCTGAAGCTTTCTTT
TRBV2	TRBJ2-4	many	-	CASSEDVGRASAKNIQYF	TGTGCCAGCAGTGAGGACGTGGGGAGAGCCTCAGCCAAAAACATTCAGTACTTC
TRBV29-1	TRBJ2-3	-	TRBD2	CSVLTSGSTTDTQYF	TGCAGCGTATTGACTAGCGGGAGTACGACAGATACGCAGTATTTT
TRBV4-3	TRBJ1-1	many	TRBD1	CASSLWDRANTEAFF	TGCGCCAGCAGCTTATGGGACAGGGCGAACACTGAAGCTTTCTTT
TRBV29-1	TRBJ2-7	few	-	CSDQTDSYEQYF	TGCAGCGATCAGACCGACAGCTACGAGCAGTACTTC
TRBV6-6	TRBJ2-5	many	TRBD1	CASRDRDRQETQYF	TGTGCCAGCAGAGACCGGGACAGGCAAGAGACCCAGTACTTC
TRBV7-6	TRBJ2-1	many	TRBD2	CASSFRGSSYNEQFF	TGTGCCAGCAGCTTCCGCGGGAGCTCCTACAATGAGCAGTTCTTC